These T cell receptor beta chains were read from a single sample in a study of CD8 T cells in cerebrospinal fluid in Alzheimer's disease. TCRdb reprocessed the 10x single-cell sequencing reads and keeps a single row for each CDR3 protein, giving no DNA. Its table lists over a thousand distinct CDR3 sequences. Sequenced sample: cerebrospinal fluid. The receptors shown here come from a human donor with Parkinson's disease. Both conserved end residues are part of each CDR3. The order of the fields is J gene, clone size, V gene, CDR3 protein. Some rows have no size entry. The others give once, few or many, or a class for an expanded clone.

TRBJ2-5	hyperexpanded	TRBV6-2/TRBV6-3	CASSYSTGDNIQETQYF
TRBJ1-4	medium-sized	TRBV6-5	CASGRGGTNEKLFF
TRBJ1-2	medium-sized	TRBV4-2	CASSQDRTGNFYGYTF
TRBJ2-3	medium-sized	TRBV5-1	CASSPPTQGGTDTQYF
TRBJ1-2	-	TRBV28	CASSTGTGVGYTF
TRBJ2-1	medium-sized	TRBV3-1	CASSHGMGSVYNEQFF
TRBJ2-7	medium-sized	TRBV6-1	CASSEGQPDLEQYF
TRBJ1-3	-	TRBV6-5	CASSWGLGSGNTIYF
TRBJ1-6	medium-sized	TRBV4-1	CASSPGTLTNSPLHF
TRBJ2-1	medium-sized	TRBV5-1	CASSLWGAGTHNEQFF
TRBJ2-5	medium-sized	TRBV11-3	CASSSGGEETQYF
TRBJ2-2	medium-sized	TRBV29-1	CSVERKGAGTGELFF
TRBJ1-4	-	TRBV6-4	CASRPRGQGGDEKLFF
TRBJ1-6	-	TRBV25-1	CANTPEGSSYNSPLHF
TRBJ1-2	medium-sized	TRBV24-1	CATSSLYGYTF
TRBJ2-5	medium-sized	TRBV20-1	CSAGDRGRLAGGETQYF
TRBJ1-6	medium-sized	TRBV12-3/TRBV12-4	CASSPSWVRSSYNSPLHF
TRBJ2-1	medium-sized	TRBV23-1	CASSQCLREKDSNEQFF
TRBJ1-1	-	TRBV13	CASSFNRRVYYMNTEAFF
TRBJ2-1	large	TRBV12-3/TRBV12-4	CASTLRPGQIINEQFF
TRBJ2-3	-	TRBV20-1	CSASEGDSRGTSTDTQYF
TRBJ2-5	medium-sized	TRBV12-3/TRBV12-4	CASSLGKPSGRFQETQYF
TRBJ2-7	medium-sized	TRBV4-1	CASSRGSARDLSIYEQYF
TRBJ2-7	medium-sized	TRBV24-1	CAVGGGTGMSYEQYF
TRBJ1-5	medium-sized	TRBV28	CASRSGRPSNQPQHF
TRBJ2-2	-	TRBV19	CASSIYGRVHTGELFF
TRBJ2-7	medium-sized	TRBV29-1	CSVEQGYEQYF
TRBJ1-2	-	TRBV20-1	CSARESGTAYGYTF
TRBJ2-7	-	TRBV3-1	CASSPISGLAGYEQYF
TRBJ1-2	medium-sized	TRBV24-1	CATSDGINYGYTF
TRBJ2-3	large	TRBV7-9	CASSWTDTQYF
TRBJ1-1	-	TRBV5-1	CASSLVGQRGTEAFF
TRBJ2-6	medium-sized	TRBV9	CASNKMSSGANVLTF
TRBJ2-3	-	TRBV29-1	CSVNSRLEVAIDTQYF
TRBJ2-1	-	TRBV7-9	CASSLDGTGWGSLAGDQQFF
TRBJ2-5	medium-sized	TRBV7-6	CASSAGGTQYF
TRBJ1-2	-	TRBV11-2	CASSLDITMGENYGYTF
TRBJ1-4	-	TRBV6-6	CASSLREGQRLSLRSNEKLFF
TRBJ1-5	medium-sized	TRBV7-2	CASSLTSNQPQHF
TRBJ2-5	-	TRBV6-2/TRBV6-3	CASSPRLAETQYF
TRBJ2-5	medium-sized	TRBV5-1	CASSSQGRETQYF
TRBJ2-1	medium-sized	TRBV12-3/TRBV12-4	CASSLDGYYNEQFF
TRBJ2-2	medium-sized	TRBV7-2	CASSYRGVNTGELFF
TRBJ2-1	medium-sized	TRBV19	CASSRTGVVRNEQFF
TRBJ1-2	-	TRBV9	CASRLPGGGYTF
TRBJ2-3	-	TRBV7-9	CASSLEAGATTDTQYF
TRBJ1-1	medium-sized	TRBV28	CASSSRGTSNTEAFF
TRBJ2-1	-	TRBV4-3	CASSQDRTSSGEQFF
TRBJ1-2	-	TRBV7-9	CASSLGLNYGYTF